This TCR beta chain appears in the sequencing data of a study of blood T cell repertoires in COVID-19. In the study overall: From T cells, B-cell-depleted T cells, or PBMCs came the material, which was cDNA or gDNA.

From germline, CDR1 is LNHDA and CDR2 SQIVND (reference sequence). V was pared by 6 bases and J by 1 base, with 8 bases of the junction left unmatched. The CDR3 runs to 15 residues. The method was immunoSEQ multiplex PCR; TCRdb's version includes in-frame clones alone and lacks a portion of them. The table lists 200,000 or so clones, 80% to 90% of them singletons, with roughly 2.8% in the top ten. This sequence joins TRBV19 and TRBJ1-1, with 7 bases matching TRBD1. Source material: peripheral blood. The sequence came from a man between 50 and 59 years old who had recovered from COVID-19. CDR3 in DNA: TGTGCCAGTAGCCAATGGGACAGAAGGAACACTGAAGCTTTCTTT. This translates into CASSQWDRRNTEAFF.